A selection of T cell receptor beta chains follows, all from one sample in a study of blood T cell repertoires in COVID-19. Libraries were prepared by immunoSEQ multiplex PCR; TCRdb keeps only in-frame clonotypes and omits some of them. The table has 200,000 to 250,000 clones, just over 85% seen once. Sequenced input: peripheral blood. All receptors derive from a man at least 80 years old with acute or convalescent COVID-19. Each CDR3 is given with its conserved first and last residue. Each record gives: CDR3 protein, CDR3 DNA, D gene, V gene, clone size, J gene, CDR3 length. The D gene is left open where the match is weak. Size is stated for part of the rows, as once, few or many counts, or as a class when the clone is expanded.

cdr3_aa: CASSIGTGGGYEQYF
cdr3_nt: TGTGCCAGTAGTATCGGGACAGGGGGCGGATACGAGCAGTACTTC
d_call: TRBD1
v_call: TRBV19
clone_size: -
j_call: TRBJ2-7
cdr3_length: 15

cdr3_aa: CASSQGAGNIGELFF
cdr3_nt: TGTGCCAGCAGCCAAGGGGCAGGGAATATCGGGGAGCTGTTTTTT
d_call: -
v_call: TRBV3-1/TRBV3-2
clone_size: -
j_call: TRBJ2-2
cdr3_length: 15

cdr3_aa: CASSYSYLQGNEQFF
cdr3_nt: TGTGCCAGCAGTTACTCGTACTTACAGGGCAATGAGCAGTTCTTC
d_call: -
v_call: TRBV6-2/TRBV6-3
clone_size: -
j_call: TRBJ2-1
cdr3_length: 15

cdr3_aa: CASTLGGNTGELFF
cdr3_nt: TGTGCCAGCACCCTCGGGGGAAACACCGGGGAGCTGTTTTTT
d_call: -
v_call: TRBV27
clone_size: -
j_call: TRBJ2-2
cdr3_length: 14

cdr3_aa: CSVGIIGQGIIYEQYF
cdr3_nt: TGCAGCGTCGGTATTATAGGACAGGGAATCATCTACGAGCAGTACTTC
d_call: TRBD1
v_call: TRBV29-1
clone_size: -
j_call: TRBJ2-7
cdr3_length: 16

cdr3_aa: CASSPWGPTGGDEKLFF
cdr3_nt: TGTGCCAGCAGCCCGTGGGGGCCGACAGGGGGCGATGAAAAACTGTTTTTT
d_call: TRBD1
v_call: TRBV7-8
clone_size: once
j_call: TRBJ1-4
cdr3_length: 17

cdr3_aa: CASSPPPGGAYEQYF
cdr3_nt: TGTGCCAGCAGTCCCCCGCCAGGGGGCGCCTACGAGCAGTACTTC
d_call: TRBD1
v_call: TRBV28
clone_size: -
j_call: TRBJ2-7
cdr3_length: 15

cdr3_aa: CASSPPQSYGYTF
cdr3_nt: TGTGCCAGCAGTCCCCCACAATCCTATGGCTACACCTTC
d_call: -
v_call: TRBV28
clone_size: once
j_call: TRBJ1-2
cdr3_length: 13

cdr3_aa: CASSSRRGNEQFF
cdr3_nt: TGTGCCAGCAGTTCACGCCGAGGCAATGAGCAGTTCTTC
d_call: -
v_call: TRBV27
clone_size: -
j_call: TRBJ2-1
cdr3_length: 13

cdr3_aa: CASSYSPGNLRELFF
cdr3_nt: TGTGCCAGCAGTTACTCCCCGGGAAACCTGCGGGAGCTGTTTTTT
d_call: -
v_call: TRBV6-5
clone_size: once
j_call: TRBJ2-2
cdr3_length: 15

cdr3_aa: CASSSRTSGGGSYNEQFF
cdr3_nt: TGTGCCAGCAGCTCCCGGACTAGCGGGGGGGGCTCCTACAATGAGCAGTTCTTC
d_call: TRBD2
v_call: TRBV7-3
clone_size: -
j_call: TRBJ2-1
cdr3_length: 18